This is a list of T cell receptor beta chains from one sample in a study of a mutant IDH1 vaccine in newly diagnosed glioma. Repertoires were generated with immunoSEQ multiplex PCR, while TCRdb's copy carries only in-frame clones and drops some. In the table there are around 52,000 clones, about 87% of which are singletons. No antigens are known for them. The specimen was PBMCs, collected from a glioma patient whose treatment included an IDH1 peptide vaccine. The receptor source for this set is a woman in her thirties or forties with glioma. CDR3s include the opening cysteine and the closing phenylalanine or tryptophan. The order of the fields is D gene, clone size, V gene, J gene, CDR3 protein, CDR3 DNA. A D gene is named only where the DNA matches it firmly. Some rows mark clone size as missing; the rest say once, few, many or name a class of expanded clone.

>TRBD1|-|TRBV5-5|TRBJ2-7
CASSPGQGAPYEQYF
TGTGCCAGCAGCCCCGGACAGGGGGCACCCTACGAGCAGTACTTC
>-|-|TRBV5-6|TRBJ1-2
CASSMVGDGYTF
TGTGCCAGCAGCATGGTGGGTGATGGCTACACCTTC
>-|-|TRBV4-1|TRBJ2-2
CASSQDMGTGELFF
TGCGCCAGCAGCCAAGATATGGGGACCGGGGAGCTGTTTTTT
>-|-|TRBV7-2|TRBJ1-4
CASRHTGTNEKLFF
TGTGCCAGCAGGCACACAGGAACTAATGAAAAACTGTTTTTT
>-|-|TRBV9|TRBJ1-2
CASSVEGGVAYGYTF
TGTGCCAGCAGCGTAGAGGGAGGGGTTGCCTATGGCTACACCTTC
>TRBD1|-|TRBV7-2|TRBJ1-5
CASSARTGLNQPQHF
TGTGCCAGCAGCGCAAGGACAGGCCTCAATCAGCCCCAGCATTTT
>TRBD1|-|TRBV30|TRBJ1-2
CAWSLDRGHGYTF
TGTGCCTGGAGCCTGGACAGGGGGCATGGCTACACCTTC
>-|-|TRBV21-1|TRBJ2-7
CASTLGGQVSYEQYF
TGTGCCAGCACCCTCGGGGGACAGGTCTCCTACGAGCAGTACTTC
>-|few|TRBV7-2|TRBJ2-4
CASSSIFGGEVDIQYF
TGTGCCAGCAGCTCAATCTTCGGGGGAGAAGTCGACATTCAGTACTTC
>-|-|TRBV20-1|TRBJ2-3
CSGGSTDTQYF
TGCAGTGGAGGGTCCACAGATACGCAGTATTTT
>-|-|TRBV19|TRBJ1-5
CASSIRGDTYSNQPQHF
TGTGCCAGTAGTATAAGGGGGGACACTTATAGCAATCAGCCCCAGCATTTT
>-|-|TRBV7-9|TRBJ1-4
CASSFTGTLTNEKLFF
TGTGCCAGCAGCTTTACCGGCACGTTGACTAATGAAAAACTGTTTTTT
>TRBD1|once|TRBV18|TRBJ2-7
CASSGTVSPYEQYF
TGTGCCAGCTCAGGGACAGTTTCCCCCTACGAGCAGTACTTC
>TRBD2|few|TRBV5-8|TRBJ2-7
CASSLYAGGIAGAEQYF
TGTGCCAGCAGCTTGTATGCGGGCGGGATAGCGGGAGCCGAGCAGTACTTC
>-|-|TRBV9|TRBJ1-1
CASSVATGNTEAFF
TGTGCCAGCAGCGTAGCTACAGGGAACACTGAAGCTTTCTTT
>-|-|TRBV11-2|TRBJ2-7
CASSRSSYEQYF
TGTGCCAGCAGCCGTTCCTCCTACGAGCAGTACTTC
>TRBD1|-|TRBV5-1|TRBJ1-6
CASSPGTGDSPLHF
TGCGCCAGCAGCCCCGGGACAGGGGATTCACCCCTCCACTTT
>TRBD2|-|TRBV28|TRBJ2-7
CASSLVAGSEQYF
TGTGCCAGCAGCCTAGTAGCGGGTTCCGAGCAGTACTTC
>-|-|TRBV21-1|TRBJ2-1
CASSKVRNSTYNEQFF
TGTGCCAGCAGCAAAGTAAGGAATAGCACCTACAATGAGCAGTTCTTC
>TRBD1|-|TRBV6-5|TRBJ1-2
CASSYDRGLGYTF
TGTGCCAGCAGTTACGACAGGGGGCTTGGCTACACCTTC
>-|-|TRBV10-3|TRBJ1-3
CAIGAGGSGNTIYF
TGTGCCATCGGGGCGGGTGGGTCTGGAAACACCATATATTTT
>-|once|TRBV15|TRBJ2-7
CATSRPIGYRAYEQYF
TGTGCCACCAGCAGACCCATAGGGTATAGGGCCTACGAGCAGTACTTC
>TRBD1|-|TRBV5-1|TRBJ1-4
CASSFGWTGPNEKLFF
TGCGCCAGCAGCTTTGGCTGGACAGGTCCTAATGAAAAACTGTTTTTT
>TRBD2|-|TRBV4-1|TRBJ2-1
CASSPSSGSYNEQFF
TGCGCCAGCAGCCCCTCTAGCGGGTCCTACAATGAGCAGTTCTTC
>TRBD1|-|TRBV5-1|TRBJ1-2
CASSPPVTGTGGYTF
TGCGCCAGCAGCCCTCCCGTGACAGGGACAGGGGGCTACACCTTC
>-|-|TRBV29-1|TRBJ1-2
CSVYREHGYTF
TGCAGCGTTTACAGGGAACATGGCTACACCTTC
>-|-|TRBV6-5|TRBJ1-2
CASRRLHGYTF
TGTGCCAGCAGAAGACTCCATGGCTACACCTTC
>TRBD2|-|TRBV7-9|TRBJ2-1
CASSSPRLAFGYNEQFF
TGTGCCAGCAGTTCCCCCAGACTAGCCTTCGGGTACAATGAGCAGTTCTTC
>-|-|TRBV9|TRBJ1-2
CASSVEFDGGYTF
TGTGCCAGCAGCGTAGAATTTGACGGAGGCTACACCTTC
>-|-|TRBV15|TRBJ2-5
CATSRGGPGWAPETQYF
TGTGCCACCAGCAGAGGAGGGCCGGGGTGGGCGCCGGAGACCCAGTACTTC
>-|-|TRBV7-9|TRBJ1-1
CASSLMNTEAFF
TGTGCCAGCAGCCTAATGAACACTGAAGCTTTCTTT
>TRBD2|-|TRBV20-1|TRBJ2-1
CSSYSGGAEFF
TGCAGTTCCTATAGCGGGGGGGCGGAGTTCTTC
>TRBD1|once|TRBV25-1|TRBJ2-5
CASSGTGGGETQYF
TGTGCCAGCAGTGGGACAGGGGGAGGAGAGACCCAGTACTTC
>TRBD1|-|TRBV10-2|TRBJ1-2
CASRGGQGVGYTF
TGCGCCAGCAGAGGGGGACAGGGGGTTGGCTACACCTTC
>-|-|TRBV28|TRBJ1-2
CASSFSAGSNYGYTF
TGTGCCAGCAGTTTCAGCGCAGGGAGTAACTATGGCTACACCTTC
>-|-|TRBV10-3|TRBJ1-1
CAISEPGHAEAFF
TGTGCCATCAGTGAACCGGGGCACGCTGAAGCTTTCTTT
>-|-|TRBV6-6|TRBJ1-2
CASSNPAGANYGYTF
TGTGCCAGCAGCAACCCAGCAGGGGCTAACTATGGCTACACCTTC
>-|once|TRBV27|TRBJ2-3
CASSMATTTDTQYF
TGTGCCAGCAGTATGGCCACCACAACGGATACGCAGTATTTT
>-|once|TRBV11-2|TRBJ2-5
CASSLAGVTQYF
TGTGCCAGCAGCTTAGCAGGTGTGACCCAGTACTTC
>-|once|TRBV6-5|TRBJ1-2
CASSYGQFYGYTF
TGTGCCAGCAGTTACGGACAGTTCTATGGCTACACCTTC
>-|-|TRBV30|TRBJ1-5
CAWSVPFMVQPQHF
TGTGCCTGGAGTGTTCCATTTATGGTTCAGCCCCAGCATTTT
>TRBD2|-|TRBV29-1|TRBJ2-7
CSVGSGDRNEQYF
TGCAGCGTTGGAAGCGGGGATAGGAACGAGCAGTACTTC
>TRBD2|-|TRBV9|TRBJ2-2
CASSAGLAGGELFF
TGTGCCAGCAGCGCCGGACTAGCGGGGGGGGAGCTGTTTTTT
>TRBD2|-|TRBV30|TRBJ2-2
CAWAGLAGGPSQLFF
TGTGCCTGGGCCGGACTAGCGGGAGGGCCTTCCCAGCTGTTTTTT
>-|-|TRBV5-1|TRBJ2-3
CASSFTGTAGTDTQYF
TGCGCCAGCAGCTTTACCGGGACCGCGGGCACAGATACGCAGTATTTT
>-|-|TRBV4-1|TRBJ2-1
CASSQDRGGGVSNEQFF
TGCGCCAGCAGCCAAGATCGGGGAGGGGGGGTCTCCAATGAGCAGTTCTTC
>-|-|TRBV4-3|TRBJ1-2
CASSQDAISRTGYTF
TGCGCCAGCAGCCAAGATGCCATATCCCGGACCGGCTACACCTTC